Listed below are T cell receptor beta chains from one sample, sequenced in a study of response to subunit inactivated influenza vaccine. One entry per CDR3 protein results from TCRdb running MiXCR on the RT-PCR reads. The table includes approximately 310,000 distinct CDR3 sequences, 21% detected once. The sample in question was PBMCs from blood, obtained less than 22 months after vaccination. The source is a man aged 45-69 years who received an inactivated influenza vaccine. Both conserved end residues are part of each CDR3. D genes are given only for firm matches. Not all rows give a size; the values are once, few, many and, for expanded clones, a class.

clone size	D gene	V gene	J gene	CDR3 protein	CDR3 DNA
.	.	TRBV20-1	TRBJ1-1	CSAQAARNTEAFF	TGCAGTGCCCAGGCGGCGCGGAACACTGAAGCTTTCTTT
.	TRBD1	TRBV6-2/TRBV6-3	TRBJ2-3	CASSALTGGTDTQYF	TGTGCCAGCAGCGCGCTGACAGGGGGCACAGATACGCAGTATTTT
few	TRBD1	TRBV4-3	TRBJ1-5	CASSQDRGQQPQHF	TGCGCCAGCAGCCAGGACAGGGGGCAACAGCCCCAGCATTTT
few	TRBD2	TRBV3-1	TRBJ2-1	CASSLTGTSSYNEQFF	TGTGCCAGCAGCCTGACCGGGACTAGCTCCTACAATGAGCAGTTCTTC
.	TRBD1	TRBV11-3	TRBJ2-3	CASSETPGQGADTQYF	TGTGCCAGCAGCGAAACACCGGGACAGGGCGCAGATACGCAGTATTTT
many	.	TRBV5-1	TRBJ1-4	CASSLAGGLGEKLFF	TGCGCCAGCAGCTTGGCCGGGGGTTTAGGTGAAAAACTGTTTTTT
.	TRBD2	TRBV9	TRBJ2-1	CASSVSGGTLYNEQFF	TGTGCCAGCAGCGTTAGCGGGGGGACCCTCTACAATGAGCAGTTCTTC
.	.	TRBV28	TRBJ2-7	CASSLRFPSPYEQYF	TGTGCCAGCAGTTTACGCTTTCCGAGCCCTTACGAGCAGTACTTC
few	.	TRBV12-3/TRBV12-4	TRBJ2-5	CASSFSGRGQETQYF	TGTGCCAGCAGTTTTTCGGGTAGGGGGCAAGAGACCCAGTACTTC
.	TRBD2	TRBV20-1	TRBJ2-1	CSARDLAGAFGGEQFF	TGCAGTGCTAGAGATCTAGCGGGGGCCTTCGGAGGTGAGCAGTTCTTC
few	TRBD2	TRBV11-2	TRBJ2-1	CASSQEDGLVQFF	TGTGCCAGCAGCCAAGAAGATGGACTAGTACAGTTCTTC
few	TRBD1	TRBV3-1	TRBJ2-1	CASSHEGTASEQFF	TGTGCCAGCAGCCACGAAGGGACAGCTAGTGAGCAGTTCTTC
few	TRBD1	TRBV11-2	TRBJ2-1	CASSFGQGGNEQFF	TGTGCCAGCAGCTTCGGACAGGGTGGCAATGAGCAGTTCTTC
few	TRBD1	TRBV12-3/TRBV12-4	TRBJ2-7	CASSGQGKGSYEQYF	TGTGCCAGCAGCGGACAGGGGAAAGGCTCCTACGAGCAGTACTTC
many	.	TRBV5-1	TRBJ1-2	CASSFGRDLLYGYTF	TGCGCCAGCAGCTTTGGCAGGGACTTACTCTATGGCTACACCTTC
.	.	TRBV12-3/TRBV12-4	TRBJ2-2	CASRRTAVQPGELFF	TGTGCCAGCAGGAGGACAGCGGTTCAACCCGGGGAGCTGTTTTTT
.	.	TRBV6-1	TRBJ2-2	CASMVYGSANTGELFF	TGTGCCAGCATGGTGTACGGGAGCGCGAACACCGGGGAGCTGTTTTTT
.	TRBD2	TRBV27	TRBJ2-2	CASSIQISSGDFTGELFF	TGTGCCAGCAGCATCCAAATCTCTAGCGGAGATTTCACCGGGGAGCTGTTTTTT
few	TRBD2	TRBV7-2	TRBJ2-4	CASSLGLAGGAKNIQYF	TGTGCCAGCAGCTTAGGCCTAGCGGGAGGGGCCAAAAACATTCAGTACTTC
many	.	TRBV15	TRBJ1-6	CATSTENSPLHF	TGTGCCACCAGTACCGAGAATTCACCCCTCCACTTT
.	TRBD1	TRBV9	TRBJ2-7	CASSVGQNYEQYF	TGTGCCAGCAGCGTGGGACAGAACTACGAGCAGTACTTC
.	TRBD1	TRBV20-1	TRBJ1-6	CSATSTYRGSPLHF	TGCAGTGCTACTTCTACTTACAGGGGTTCACCCCTCCACTTT
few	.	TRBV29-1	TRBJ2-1	CSVAPYNEQFF	TGCAGCGTGGCCCCCTACAATGAGCAGTTCTTC
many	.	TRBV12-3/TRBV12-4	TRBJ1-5	CASSTAQGQPQHF	TGTGCCAGCAGCACCGCGCAGGGTCAGCCCCAGCATTTT
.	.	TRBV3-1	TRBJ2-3	CASSQGGGEGTDTQYF	TGTGCCAGCAGCCAAGGGGGTGGTGAGGGCACAGATACGCAGTATTTT
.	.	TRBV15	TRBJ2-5	CATSRVLETQYF	TGTGCCACCAGCAGAGTATTGGAGACCCAGTACTTC
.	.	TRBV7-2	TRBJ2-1	CASSWGVPANEQFF	TGTGCCAGCAGCTGGGGGGTCCCTGCCAATGAGCAGTTCTTC
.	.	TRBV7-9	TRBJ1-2	CASSLGQTSGYTF	TGTGCCAGCAGTCTCGGACAGACCTCGGGCTACACCTTC
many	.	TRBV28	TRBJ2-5	CASIKPPRMGPDSTSKETQYF	TGTGCCAGCATCAAGCCTCCGCGGATGGGGCCTGACTCTACCTCCAAAGAGACCCAGTACTTC
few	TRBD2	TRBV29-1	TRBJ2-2	CSVEETSGRPTGELFF	TGCAGCGTTGAAGAGACTAGCGGGAGGCCTACCGGGGAGCTGTTTTTT
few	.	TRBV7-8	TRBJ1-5	CASSLEGALVRGNQPQHF	TGTGCCAGCAGCTTAGAGGGAGCCTTGGTGAGAGGCAATCAGCCCCAGCATTTT
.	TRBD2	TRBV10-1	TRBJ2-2	CASRAGTSGDTGELFF	TGCGCCAGCAGAGCCGGGACTAGCGGGGACACCGGGGAGCTGTTTTTT
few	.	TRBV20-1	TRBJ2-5	CSATGLGGETQYF	TGCAGTGCTACGGGACTCGGTGGAGAGACCCAGTACTTC
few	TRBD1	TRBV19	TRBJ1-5	CASSPGGTGHQPQHF	TGTGCCAGTAGTCCAGGAGGGACAGGGCATCAGCCCCAGCATTTT
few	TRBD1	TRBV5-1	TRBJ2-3	CASSLGQGVTTDTQYF	TGCGCCAGCAGCTTGGGACAGGGGGTCACCACAGATACGCAGTATTTT
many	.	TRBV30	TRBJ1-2	CAWSTPNYGYTF	TGTGCCTGGAGTACCCCCAACTATGGCTACACCTTC
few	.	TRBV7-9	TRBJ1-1	CASSLGGGPSTEAFF	TGTGCCAGCAGCTTAGGCGGGGGGCCGAGCACTGAAGCTTTCTTT
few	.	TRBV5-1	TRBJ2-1	CASSLDRYYNEQFF	TGCGCCAGCAGCTTGGACAGGTACTACAATGAGCAGTTCTTC
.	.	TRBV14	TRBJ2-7	CASSQRDASSYEQYF	TGTGCCAGCAGCCAGCGGGACGCCAGCTCCTACGAGCAGTACTTC
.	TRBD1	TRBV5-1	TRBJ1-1	CASSSGGAEAFF	TGCGCCAGCAGCTCAGGGGGGGCTGAAGCTTTCTTT
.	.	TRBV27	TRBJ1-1	CASSPSGATRNTEAFF	TGTGCCAGCAGCCCTTCGGGTGCGACTAGAAACACTGAAGCTTTCTTT
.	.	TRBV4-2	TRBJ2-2	CASSPPDTTNTGELFF	TGTGCCAGCAGCCCCCCGGACACTACGAACACCGGGGAGCTGTTTTTT
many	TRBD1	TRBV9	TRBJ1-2	CASSVGTGRASGYTF	TGTGCCAGCAGCGTAGGGACAGGGAGGGCGTCTGGCTACACCTTC
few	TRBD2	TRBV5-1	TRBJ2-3	CASSLEGLAGVTQYF	TGCGCCAGCAGCTTGGAGGGGCTAGCGGGAGTTACGCAGTATTTT
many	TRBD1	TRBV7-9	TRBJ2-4	CASSVGTGSRNIQYF	TGTGCCAGCAGCGTTGGGACAGGGTCGAGGAACATTCAGTACTTC
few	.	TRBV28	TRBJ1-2	CASSPPDRRLYGYTF	TGTGCCAGCAGTCCTCCGGACAGACGCCTCTATGGCTACACCTTC
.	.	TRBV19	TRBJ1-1	CASSAGWTQKNTEAFF	TGTGCCAGTAGTGCTGGGTGGACCCAGAAGAACACTGAAGCTTTCTTT
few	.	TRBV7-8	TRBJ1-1	CASSLLGAPTEAFF	TGTGCCAGCAGCTTATTAGGGGCGCCCACTGAAGCTTTCTTT